This T cell receptor beta chain was sequenced during a study of cytomegalovirus exposure and HLA in healthy donors. Germline V gives CDR1 SGHAT, CDR2 FQNNGV. The V end was cut by 5 bases, the J end by 5 bases, with 17 bases between. The CDR3 is 15 amino acids. Study-wide points: Under in vitro conditions, three CMV-associated chains were confirmed as specific for CMV antigens. Links to common viral pathogens appeared, in a later analysis, for several of the most significant clusters. Most TCR sequences showed up rarely, but some public TCRs showed up in many donors.

Amplification used 60 Vbeta primers and 13 Jbeta primers. Only in-frame clones appear in the TCRdb table, and some are missing; sequencing was by immunoSEQ multiplex PCR. Of 90,000 to 120,000 clones listed, around 77% are singletons. On this clone itself: Its antigen is unidentified.

Sequencing was done on a sample of PBMCs. The source of this sequence is a male donor in good health and CMV-seronegative. The chain employs TRBV11-2 and TRBJ2-3, with D possibly matching TRBD2 (6 bases). For the CDR3, the DNA is TGTGCCAGCAGCAGTAGCGGAAGAGAACGAGATACGCAGTATTTT. Protein product: CASSSSGRERDTQYF.